These 10 T cell receptor beta chains were all obtained from the same sample, sequenced in a study of OX40 agonist ivuxolimab in advanced cancers. Clones were sequenced by immunoSEQ multiplex PCR, and TCRdb holds only the in-frame ones, with some missing. In the table there are 75,000 to 100,000 clones, over 75% of which are singletons. Sequences were derived from CD4+ or CD8+ T cells sorted from blood, sampled in a trial of the OX40 agonist ivuxolimab. The receptors shown here come from an adult with an advanced solid tumor such as melanoma, head and neck, liver or kidney cancer.

This chain connects TRBV2 to TRBJ1-5; 8 bases align to TRBD1. Germline-derived CDR1 and CDR2 are SNHLY and FYNNEI. V shed 6 bases and J 6 bases; nucleotides not matched to a gene: 13. The CDR3 runs 16 residues. This CDR3 is CASSAEAGGIGQPQHF. In nucleotides, the CDR3 is TGTGCCAGCAGCGCGGAAGCAGGGGGCATTGGTCAGCCCCAGCATTTT.

This chain connects TRBV9 to TRBJ1-1; D gene unclear. V was shortened by 2 bases and J by 1 base, with 12 bases between the two germline ends. The CDR3 length is 15 residues. CDR1 is SGDLS and CDR2 is YYNGEE in the germline V gene. CDR3 amino acids: CASSVGQNPNTEAFF. DNA for the CDR3: TGTGCCAGCAGCGTCGGCCAAAACCCGAACACTGAAGCTTTCTTT. The full variable domain, with the rest looked up from reference TRBV9 and TRBJ1-1, is DSGVTQTPKHLITATGQRVTLRCSPRSGDLSVYWYQQSLDQGLQFLIQYYNGEERAKGNILERFSAQQFPDLHSELNLSSLELGDSALYFCASSVGQNPNTEAFFGQGTRLTVV.

The chain links TRBV11-2 to TRBJ2-3; tentative D call: TRBD1 (6 bases). Trimming cost V 6 bases and J 3 bases, with 13 bases left between them. The germline gives CDR1 SGHAT, CDR2 FQNNGV. The CDR3 consists of 14 residues. The CDR3 nucleotides read TGTGCCAGCAGATGGGACACTGGAACAGATACGCAGTATTTT. Translating gives CASRWDTGTDTQYF.

The chain joins TRBV19 to TRBJ1-3, with 7 bases matching TRBD1. Germline-derived CDR1 and CDR2 are LNHDA and SQIVND (reference sequence). The CDR3 extends over 17 amino acids. With 5 bases clipped from V and 0 bases from J, the junction kept 10 bases outside the gene matches. The CDR3 sequence: CASSGRQGTSSGNTIYF. CDR3 DNA sequence: TGTGCCAGTAGTGGACGACAGGGAACGAGCTCTGGAAACACCATATATTTT.

This chain uses TRBV6-1 with TRBJ2-1; TRBD2 agrees at 12 bases. V lost 5 bases, J lost 6 bases, and 5 bases stayed unmatched. This CDR3 region has 15 residues. Germline V lookup: CDR1 MNHNS, CDR2 SASEGT. The CDR3 protein is CASSPQLAGGNEQFF. CDR3 bases: TGTGCCAGCAGTCCACAACTAGCGGGAGGCAATGAGCAGTTCTTC.

The gene calls are TRBV7-2 and TRBJ2-7; tentatively, D is TRBD2 (6 bases). The CDR3 loop spans 12 amino acids. The V and J ends lost 5 bases and 7 bases respectively, with 12 bases between them. Germline values: CDR1 SGHTA, CDR2 FQGNSA. CDR3 sequence: CASSRGLVEQYF. The CDR3 DNA is TGTGCCAGCAGCCGGGGACTTGTGGAGCAGTACTTC.

This clone has more than one count but fewer than ten. The CDR3, as DNA: TGCGCCAGCAGCCAAGCCTGGGGGTTTGGCCAGCCCCAGCATTTT. Translated, it gives CASSQAWGFGQPQHF. V and J are TRBV4-1 and TRBJ1-5, with D tentatively TRBD1 (5 bases). CDR3 length equals 15 residues. CDR1 MGHRA and CDR2 YSYEKL come from the germline V gene. Trimming pared 1 base from V and 7 bases from J, leaving 14 bases between.

This chain connects TRBV5-1 to TRBJ2-5, with unresolved D. The CDR3 length is 15 residues. Germline V gives CDR1 SGHRS, CDR2 YFSETQ. V lost 2 bases and J 7 bases, leaving 18 bases between the germline ends. The CDR3 DNA sequence: TGCGCCAGCAGCTTTGACGGTCAGCTGGGTCGGACCCAGTACTTC. This gives the protein CASSFDGQLGRTQYF.

The sample holds one count of this clone. The rearrangement links TRBV11-2 to TRBJ2-3; D ambiguous. Trimming took off 6 bases at V and 0 bases at J, with 13 bases between the two ends. The germline gives CDR1 SGHAT, CDR2 FQNNGV. This CDR3 is built from 15 residues. The CDR3 reads CASRAQPLSTDTQYF. CDR3 DNA: TGTGCCAGCAGGGCACAGCCACTCAGCACAGATACGCAGTATTTT.

V gene TRBV5-1 combines with J gene TRBJ1-1; 8 bases are shared with TRBD1. Losses at the gene ends were 3 bases for V and 2 bases for J; bases not matched to a gene: 3. Looked up from germline, CDR1 is SGHRS and CDR2 is YFSETQ. CDR3 size: 14 residues. The CDR3 loop is CASSSSGGNTEAFF. In DNA form, the CDR3 reads TGCGCCAGCAGCTCCTCAGGGGGCAACACTGAAGCTTTCTTT.